This TCR beta chain was retrieved from a study of cytomegalovirus exposure and HLA in healthy donors. Across the whole study: Most donors, just over 80% of several hundred genotyped, fell in the Caucasian-associated ancestry cluster.

V lost 6 bases, J lost 6 bases, and 15 bases lay in between. The CDR3 loop spans 14 amino acids. Per the germline V gene, CDR1 is SGHAT and CDR2 is FQNNGV. Findings and caveats of the study: As a later analysis showed, several of the most significant clusters appeared to be linked to common viral pathogens. Associated with cytomegalovirus, according to the listing, were around 160 TCR beta chains.

In regard to this clone: Its antigen remains unknown.

In the PCR, 60 Vbeta and 13 Jbeta primers were used. Measured with immunoSEQ multiplex PCR; TCRdb has only the in-frame clones, and not every one. This table has around 200,000 clones, about 80% appearing once. The donors gave bone marrow, and they were healthy. The source is a man aged 35 to 55 in good health and CMV-seropositive. Sequenced: PBMCs. The rearrangement links TRBV11-2 to TRBJ2-1; tentative D call: TRBD2 (5 bases). CDR3 bases: TGTGCCAGCAGTCTAGGAGGCGGACTCAATGAGCAGTTCTTC. Translating gives CASSLGGGLNEQFF.